This note documents a single T cell receptor (beta chain) sequence. What it binds is unknown. Deletions cut 4 bases from V and 4 bases from J, with 9 bases between. Germline lookup yields CDR1 SGHRS and CDR2 YFSETQ. The CDR3 has 12 residues. CD25+CD127- cells were obtained by sorting CD4+ cells, for roughly 5 patients. It was from alopecia areata patients that lesional scalp punch biopsies and peripheral blood were collected. The sorting of PBMCs gave CD4+ and CD8+ T cells. The data stem from a study of CD8+ T cells in alopecia areata. Findings and caveats of the study: Affected scalp, especially in alopecia totalis/universalis, had a higher clonality than normal scalp did. Relative to mice, TCR sharing across patients was less clear, a difference possibly HLA-related.

Extraction of RNA preceded its reverse transcription into cDNA, which served as the sequencing template. The method was immunoSEQ multiplex PCR; TCRdb's version includes in-frame clones alone and lacks a portion of them. Of about 20,000 clones detected, roughly 60% appear once; the ten largest clones hold 3.5% to 5%. The sample taken for sequencing was CD4+ Tregs sorted from blood. The rearrangement joins TRBV5-1 to TRBJ2-7; D not resolved. This clonotype was obtained from a human donor with alopecia areata. CDR3 in DNA: TGCGCCAGCAGCCCCTCGACTTACGAGCAGTACTTC. Protein product: CASSPSTYEQYF. The whole variable domain, filled in from reference TRBV5-1 and TRBJ2-7, reads KAGVTQTPRYLIKTRGQQVTLSCSPISGHRSVSWYQQTPGQGLQFLFEYFSETQRNKGNFPGRFSGRQFSNSRSEMNVSTLELGDSALYLCASSPSTYEQYFGPGTRLTVT.